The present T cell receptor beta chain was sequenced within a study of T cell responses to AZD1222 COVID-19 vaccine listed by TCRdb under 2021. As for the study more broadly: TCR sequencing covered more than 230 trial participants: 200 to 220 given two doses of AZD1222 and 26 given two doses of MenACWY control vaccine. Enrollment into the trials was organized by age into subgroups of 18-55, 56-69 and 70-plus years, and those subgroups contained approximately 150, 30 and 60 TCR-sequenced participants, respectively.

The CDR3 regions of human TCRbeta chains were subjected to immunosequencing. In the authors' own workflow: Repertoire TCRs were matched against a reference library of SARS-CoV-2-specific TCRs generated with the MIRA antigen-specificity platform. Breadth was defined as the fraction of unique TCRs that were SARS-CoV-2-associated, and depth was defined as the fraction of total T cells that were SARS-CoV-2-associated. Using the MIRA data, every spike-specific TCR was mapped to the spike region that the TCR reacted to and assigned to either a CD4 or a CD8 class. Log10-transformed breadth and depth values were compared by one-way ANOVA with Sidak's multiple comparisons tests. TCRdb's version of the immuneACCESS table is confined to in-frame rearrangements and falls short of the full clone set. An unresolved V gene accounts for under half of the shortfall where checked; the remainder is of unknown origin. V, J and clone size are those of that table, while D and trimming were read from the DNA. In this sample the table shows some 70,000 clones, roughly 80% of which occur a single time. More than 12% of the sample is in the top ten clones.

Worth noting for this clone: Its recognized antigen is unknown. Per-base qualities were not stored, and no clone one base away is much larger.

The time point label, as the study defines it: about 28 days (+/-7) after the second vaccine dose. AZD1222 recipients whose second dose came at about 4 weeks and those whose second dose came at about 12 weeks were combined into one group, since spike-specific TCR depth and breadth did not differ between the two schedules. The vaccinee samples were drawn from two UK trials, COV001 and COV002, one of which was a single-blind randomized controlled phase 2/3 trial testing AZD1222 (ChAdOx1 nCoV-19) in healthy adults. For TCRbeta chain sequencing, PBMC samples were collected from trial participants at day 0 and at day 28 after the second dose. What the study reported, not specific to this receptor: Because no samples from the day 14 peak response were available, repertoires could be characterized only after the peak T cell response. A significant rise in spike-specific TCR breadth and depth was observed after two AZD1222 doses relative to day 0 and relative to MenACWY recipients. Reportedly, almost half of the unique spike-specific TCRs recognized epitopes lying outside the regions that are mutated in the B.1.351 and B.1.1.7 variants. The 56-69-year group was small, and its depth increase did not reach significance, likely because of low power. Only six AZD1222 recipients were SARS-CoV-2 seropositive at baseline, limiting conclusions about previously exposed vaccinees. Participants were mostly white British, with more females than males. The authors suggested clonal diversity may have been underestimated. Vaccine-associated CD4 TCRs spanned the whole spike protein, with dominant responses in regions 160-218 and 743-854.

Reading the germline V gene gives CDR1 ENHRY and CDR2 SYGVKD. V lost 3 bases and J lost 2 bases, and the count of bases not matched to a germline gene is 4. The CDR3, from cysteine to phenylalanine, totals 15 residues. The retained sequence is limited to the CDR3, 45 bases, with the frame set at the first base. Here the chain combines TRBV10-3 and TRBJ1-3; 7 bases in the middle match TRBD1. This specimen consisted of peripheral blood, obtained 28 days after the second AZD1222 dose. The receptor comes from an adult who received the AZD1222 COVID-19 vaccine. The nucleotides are TGTGCCATCAGTGACCGGGACAGACCTGGAAACACCATATATTTT. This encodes CAISDRDRPGNTIYF.